This T cell receptor beta chain came from a study of blood T cell repertoires in COVID-19. In the study overall: Sources were T cells, B-cell-depleted T cells, or PBMCs; the material itself was cDNA or gDNA.

Participants spanned ages roughly 18 to 90 years and resided in around 25 US areas. There are 13 residues in the CDR3. Germline V gives CDR1 SQVTM, CDR2 ANQGSEA. With V trimmed by 3 bases and J by 6 bases, 2 bases remained unmatched. The protocol was immunoSEQ multiplex PCR, while the TCRdb copy is restricted to in-frame clones and leaves out a portion. The data hold a few hundred thousand clones, with 85% observed a single time. This sequence joins TRBV29-1 and TRBJ2-1; 10 positions match TRBD2. This TCR derives from a man in his forties who had recovered from COVID-19. The sample consisted of PBMCs or T cells enriched from blood (not recorded which). The CDR3 sequence is CSVEGLASNEQFF. The CDR3 DNA reads as TGCAGCGTTGAGGGACTAGCGAGCAATGAGCAGTTCTTC.